Presented here are 22 T cell receptor beta chains from one specimen sequenced in a study of blood T cell repertoires in COVID-19. Generated by immunoSEQ multiplex PCR, the TCRdb table keeps only in-frame clones and is missing some. Among under 300,000 clones listed, around 80% were seen once. Sequencing input: peripheral blood. These receptors came from a man older than 75 with acute or convalescent COVID-19.

The chain employs TRBV3-1 (or the pseudogene TRBV3-2) and TRBJ1-6; D unresolved. CDR3 length equals 14 residues. Looked up from germline, CDR1 is LGHDT and CDR2 is YNNKEL (reference sequence). The V end was cut by 7 bases, the J end by 9 bases, with 16 bases between. CDR3: CASTLALEGSPLHF. The CDR3 nucleotides read TGTGCCAGCACCTTAGCCTTGGAGGGTTCACCCCTCCACTTT.

The V call is TRBV6-6, the J call TRBJ1-6; D is perhaps TRBD1 (5 bases). This CDR3 spans 14 amino acids. Trimming left V 4 bases short and J 4 bases short, with 8 bases between. Germline CDR1 reads MNHNY; CDR2 reads SVGAGI (reference sequence). The CDR3 DNA follows: TGTGCCAGCAGTTTCGGACAATATAATTCACCCCTCCACTTT. Translation: CASSFGQYNSPLHF.

The V and J genes are TRBV7-8 and TRBJ2-7; no reliable D call. This CDR3 has 12 amino acids. Deletions cut 2 bases from V and 7 bases from J, with 9 bases between. The germline CDR1 and CDR2 sequences are SGHVS and FQNEAQ. The CDR3 coding sequence is TGTGCCAGCAGCTTAATTTGGCAGGAGCAGTACTTC. It yields the protein CASSLIWQEQYF. Supplemented by reference TRBV7-8 and TRBJ2-7, the full variable domain reads GAGVSQSPRYKVAKRGQDVALRCDPISGHVSLFWYQQALGQGPEFLTYFQNEAQLDKSGLPSDRFFAERPEGSVSTLKIQRTQQEDSAVYLCASSLIWQEQYFGPGTRLTVT.

The rearrangement joins TRBV6-5 to TRBJ1-1, with TRBD1 matching over 7 bases. The germline gives CDR1 MNHEY, CDR2 SVGAGI. The J segment lost 4 bases and the V segment lost 0 bases, leaving 8 bases of the junction unmatched. The CDR3 contains 16 residues. CDR3 amino acids: CASSYSHLDRATEAFF. Here the CDR3 DNA reads TGTGCCAGCAGTTACTCCCATTTAGACAGGGCCACTGAAGCTTTCTTT.

The chain carries TRBV7-2 and TRBJ1-2; 8 nucleotides match TRBD1. The germline V gene encodes CDR1 SGHTA and CDR2 FQGNSA. This CDR3 contains 14 residues. With 1 base clipped from V and 8 bases from J, the junction kept 6 bases outside the gene matches. CDR3 protein: CASSLDGQGRGYTF. CDR3 bases: TGTGCCAGCAGCTTAGACGGACAGGGAAGGGGCTACACCTTC.

This chain links TRBV25-1 with TRBJ2-5, with D perhaps matching TRBD2 (6 bases). There are 13 residues in the CDR3. The germline gives CDR1 MGHDK, CDR2 SYGVNS. V lost 5 bases and J lost 1, with 8 bases in between. This CDR3 is CASSRDFQETQYF. CDR3 coding DNA: TGTGCCAGCAGTAGGGACTTCCAAGAGACCCAGTACTTC.

This clone was counted a single time. The chain carries TRBV4-1 and TRBJ2-3, with TRBD2 matching 11 bases. The CDR3 totals 16 residues. Germline V gene data show CDR1 as MGHRA and CDR2 as YSYEKL. The J segment lost 8 bases and the V segment lost 2 bases, leaving 9 bases of the junction unmatched. The CDR3 loop reads CASSQQTSGSILTQYF. DNA for the CDR3: TGCGCCAGCAGCCAACAAACTAGCGGGAGTATTCTTACGCAGTATTTT.

This chain links TRBV9 with TRBJ2-2, with 9 bases lining up with TRBD2. CDR1 and CDR2 (germline): SGDLS, YYNGEE. V trimming: 0 bases; J trimming: 5 bases; junction bases outside the gene matches: 5. This CDR3 contains 16 residues. The CDR3 region has the DNA TGTGCCAGCAGCGTAGTTGCGGGGGGGCCTACCGGGGAGCTGTTTTTT. Translating gives CASSVVAGGPTGELFF. Looking up the rest from reference TRBV9 and TRBJ2-2 gives the full variable domain: DSGVTQTPKHLITATGQRVTLRCSPRSGDLSVYWYQQSLDQGLQFLIQYYNGEERAKGNILERFSAQQFPDLHSELNLSSLELGDSALYFCASSVVAGGPTGELFFGEGSRLTVL.

The chain recombines TRBV29-1 with TRBJ1-1; TRBD1 aligns across 9 bases. The V gene end was trimmed by 6 bases and the J gene end by 3 bases; junction bases not matched to a gene: 5. In germline, CDR1 is SQVTM, CDR2 ANQGSEA. The CDR3 has 13 amino acids. The CDR3 spells CSVGDRVDTEAFF. CDR3 bases: TGCAGCGTGGGGGACAGGGTGGACACTGAAGCTTTCTTT.

V usage is TRBV11-2 and J usage is TRBJ1-1; D is unresolved. The CDR3 consists of 14 residues. Per germline, CDR1 SGHAT and CDR2 FQNNGV. V gave up 4 bases and J gave up 4 bases, with 13 bases separating them. The CDR3 DNA follows: TGTGCCAGCAGCTACATATCGGGGAGCACTGAAGCTTTCTTT. Its protein product is CASSYISGSTEAFF.

The V call is TRBV6-5, the J call TRBJ1-1; 7 nucleotides line up with TRBD1. Germline V gene data show CDR1 as MNHEY and CDR2 as SVGAGI. CDR3 length equals 15 residues. V gave up 7 bases and J gave up 0 bases; unmatched junction bases: 8. CDR3 sequence: CASIPGQSMNTEAFF. The CDR3, as DNA: TGTGCCAGCATTCCGGGACAGTCAATGAACACTGAAGCTTTCTTT.

The V gene is TRBV19, the J gene TRBJ2-3, with D tentatively TRBD2 (5 bases). The CDR3 runs to 16 residues. Per the germline V gene, CDR1 is LNHDA and CDR2 is SQIVND (reference sequence). Deletions cut 1 base from V and 1 base from J, with 12 bases between. CDR3 nucleotides: TGTGCCAGTAGTATAGGGTATGGAGGAGGCACAGATACGCAGTATTTT. Encoded protein: CASSIGYGGGTDTQYF.

This clone was detected once. The J gene is TRBJ1-1, the V gene TRBV12-3 or TRBV12-4, with TRBD1 matching 8 bases. CDR3 length: 13 amino acids. Losses at the gene ends were 6 bases for V and 6 bases for J; bases not matched to a gene: 6. CDR3 sequence: CASRRQGSSEAFF. DNA for the CDR3: TGTGCCAGCAGAAGACAGGGGAGCTCTGAAGCTTTCTTT.

CDR3 amino acids: CASSQRTGRANYGYTF. CDR3 sequence (DNA): TGTGCCAGCAGCCAACGGACAGGGAGAGCTAACTATGGCTACACCTTC. The rearrangement uses TRBV14 and TRBJ1-2; TRBD1 matches 8 bases. There are 16 residues in the CDR3. Unmatched junction bases numbered 5, after V lost 2 bases and J lost 0 bases. The germline V gene encodes CDR1 SGHDN and CDR2 FVKESK.

This clone came up once. The V call is TRBV6-1, the J call TRBJ2-5; 10 nucleotides line up with TRBD2. J lost 4 bases, V lost 6 bases, and 5 bases had no gene match. From germline, CDR1 is MNHNS and CDR2 SASEGT. The length of the CDR3 is 14 residues. CDR3 region: CASRASGSVETQYF. In DNA form, the CDR3 reads TGTGCCAGCAGGGCTAGCGGGAGTGTAGAGACCCAGTACTTC.

This chain joins TRBV3-1 (or the pseudogene TRBV3-2) and TRBJ2-7; D ambiguous. The CDR3 has 15 amino acids. The V and J ends lost 0 bases and 3 bases respectively, with 12 bases between them. Per germline, CDR1 LGHDT and CDR2 YNNKEL (reference sequence). The CDR3 is CASSQDAVRLYEQYF. CDR3 DNA sequence: TGTGCCAGCAGCCAAGATGCCGTCAGGCTCTACGAGCAGTACTTC.

The CDR3 loop is CASSLSDVSYNEQFF. The CDR3 DNA reads TGTGCCAGCTCACTGAGCGACGTATCCTACAATGAGCAGTTCTTC. This rearrangement joins TRBV18 to TRBJ2-1, with no clear D. V lost 4 bases to trimming and J lost 1 base, with 11 bases between them. The germline gives CDR1 KGHSH, CDR2 LQKENI. The CDR3 totals 15 residues. Full variable domain (rest looked up from reference TRBV18 and TRBJ2-1): NAGVMQNPRHLVRRRGQEARLRCSPMKGHSHVYWYRQLPEEGLKFMVYLQKENIIDESGMPKERFSAEFPKEGPSILRIQQVVRGDSAAYFCASSLSDVSYNEQFFGPGTRLTVL.

The genes are TRBV11-2 and TRBJ2-5; TRBD1 might be the D (5 bases). V was shortened by 5 bases and J by 1 base, with 11 bases between the two germline ends. From germline, CDR1 is SGHAT and CDR2 FQNNGV. This CDR3 comprises 14 residues. The CDR3 loop is CASSIQGAQETQYF. The DNA of the CDR3 is TGTGCCAGCAGCATACAAGGGGCCCAAGAGACCCAGTACTTC.

J is TRBJ1-2 and V is TRBV28; tentative D call: TRBD1 (5 bases). The length of the CDR3 is 16 residues. Looked up from germline, CDR1 is MDHEN and CDR2 is SYDVKM. The V and J ends lost 2 bases and 10 bases respectively, with 23 bases between them. The DNA for the CDR3 is TGTGCCAGCAGTTTAGGATCTTTCGACAGTAAGACGATCTACACCTTC. Its protein product is CASSLGSFDSKTIYTF.

This clone was seen a handful of times. The V call is TRBV24-1, the J call TRBJ2-1; D may be TRBD2 (6 bases). The CDR3 loop spans 16 amino acids. The germline CDR1 and CDR2 sequences are KGHDR and SFDVKD. V lost 5 bases, J lost 2 bases, and 15 bases lay in between. The CDR3 is CATSGPGLGTYNEQFF. DNA of the CDR3: TGTGCCACCAGTGGACCGGGACTCGGAACCTACAATGAGCAGTTCTTC.

V is TRBV27 and J is TRBJ2-5; D perhaps matches TRBD2 (6 bases). Deletions cut 1 base from V and 5 bases from J, with 11 bases between. Germline V CDR1 and CDR2: MNHEY, SMNVEV (reference sequence). The CDR3 sequence is 14 residues long. CDR3 sequence (DNA): TGTGCCAGCAGTTTATTCGGGACTTGGGAGACCCAGTACTTC. Translating it yields CASSLFGTWETQYF.

This clone showed up just once. The chain links TRBV24-1 to TRBJ2-5; 13 nucleotides agree with TRBD2. V lost 5 bases to trimming and J lost 5 bases; unmatched junction nucleotides: 10. Germline V CDR1 and CDR2: KGHDR, SFDVKD. This CDR3 spans 17 amino acids. CDR3 loop: CATSAAGLAGEGETQYF. The CDR3 nucleotides are TGTGCCACCAGTGCTGCCGGACTAGCGGGAGAAGGGGAGACCCAGTACTTC.